The 10 T cell receptor beta chains listed next were all sequenced from one sample in a study of shared clonotypes between healthy human individuals. TCRdb keeps only in-frame clones here, not all; method: immunoSEQ multiplex PCR. The table lists roughly 2.5 million clones, around 90% of them singletons. The material sequenced was naive CD4+ T cells sorted from blood. Regarding subset: CD45RA+ positively selected. These receptors all come from a man in his late teens or twenties in good health.

The V call is TRBV5-1, the J call TRBJ2-2; 7 positions match TRBD2. The CDR3 loop spans 15 amino acids. Germline V gene sequence: CDR1 SGHRS, CDR2 YFSETQ. Germline trimming cut 7 bases from V and 0 bases from J; bases unmatched to any gene: 6. The CDR3 is CASQRSGANTGELFF. The CDR3 nucleotides read TGCGCCAGCCAACGAAGCGGGGCGAACACCGGGGAGCTGTTTTTT.

V usage is TRBV28 and J usage is TRBJ1-4, with D perhaps matching TRBD1 (6 bases). Germline V lookup: CDR1 MDHEN, CDR2 SYDVKM. The ends were cut back, 6 bases at V and 8 bases at J, with 19 bases in the middle. CDR3 length: 15 amino acids. In DNA form, the CDR3 reads TGTGCCAGCAGCGGAACGCAGGGGAAGTGGGAAAAACTGTTTTTT. Translation: CASSGTQGKWEKLFF.

The J gene is TRBJ1-1, the V gene TRBV28, with TRBD1 matching 10 bases. The J segment lost 0 bases and the V segment lost 3 bases, leaving 10 bases of the junction unmatched. In germline, CDR1 is MDHEN, CDR2 SYDVKM. The CDR3 extends over 18 amino acids. The CDR3 DNA reads TGTGCCAGCAGTTTCCCCCGGGACAGGGGCCGATTGAACACTGAAGCTTTCTTT. This sequence encodes CASSFPRDRGRLNTEAFF. The full variable domain, with the rest looked up from reference TRBV28 and TRBJ1-1, is DVKVTQSSRYLVKRTGEKVFLECVQDMDHENMFWYRQDPGLGLRLIYFSYDVKMKEKGDIPEGYSVSREKKERFSLILESASTNQTSMYLCASSFPRDRGRLNTEAFFGQGTRLTVV.

V and J are TRBV6-6 and TRBJ2-2, with D unresolved. Trimming cost V 6 bases and J 8 bases, with 7 bases left between them. Germline CDR1 is MNHNY and CDR2 is SVGAGI (reference sequence). The CDR3 has 11 amino acids. CDR3 sequence: CASRNLGELFF. The CDR3 nucleotides read TGTGCCAGCAGGAACTTAGGGGAGCTGTTTTTT.

This chain connects TRBV4-3 to TRBJ2-2; possibly TRBD1 for D (5 bases). This CDR3 contains 16 residues. CDR1 LGHNA and CDR2 YSLEER come from the germline V gene. V gave up 5 bases and J gave up 3 bases, with 16 bases separating them. The CDR3 is CASSSNQGAHTGELFF. Written as DNA, the CDR3 is TGCGCCAGCAGCTCGAATCAAGGGGCGCACACCGGGGAGCTGTTTTTT.

This clone was found once. The chain combines TRBV6-1 with TRBJ2-4; tentative D call: TRBD1 (5 bases). The CDR3 covers 14 residues. Trimming took 6 bases from V and 0 from J, leaving 9 bases between them. Germline V gene sequence: CDR1 MNHNS, CDR2 SASEGT. CDR3 loop: CASRITGAKNIQYF. As DNA, the CDR3 is TGTGCCAGCAGGATAACAGGAGCCAAAAACATTCAGTACTTC.

This sequence joins TRBV30 and TRBJ2-5, with 10 positions matching TRBD1. Germline values: CDR1 GTSNPN, CDR2 SVGIG (reference sequence). The CDR3 has 12 amino acids. V was pared by 3 bases and J by 9 bases, with 4 bases of the junction left unmatched. CDR3 coding DNA: TGTGCCTGGAGCGACAGGGGGCGGTCCCAGTACTTC. Protein product: CAWSDRGRSQYF.

The gene calls are TRBV27 and TRBJ2-5; 9 bases are a match to TRBD2. After removal of 5 bases from V and 5 bases from J, the junction contained 6 bases not matched to a gene. The CDR3 contains 14 residues. The germline CDR1 and CDR2 sequences are MNHEY and SMNVEV (reference sequence). Here the CDR3 reads CASSERGAGETQYF. The CDR3 nucleotides read TGTGCCAGCAGTGAGCGGGGGGCCGGGGAGACCCAGTACTTC.

The sample holds one count of this clone. The genes are TRBV7-2 and TRBJ2-1; no definite D call. This CDR3 region has 11 residues. In germline, CDR1 is SGHTA, CDR2 FQGNSA. Trimming pared 5 bases from V and 3 bases from J, leaving 2 bases between. The CDR3 bases are TGTGCCAGCAGCCACTACAATGAGCAGTTCTTC. Translating it yields CASSHYNEQFF.

The chain has TRBV5-6 and TRBJ2-7; 8 bases line up with TRBD1. CDR3 size: 11 residues. Germline assignment: CDR1 SGHDT and CDR2 YYEEEE. V lost 5 bases to trimming and J lost 9 bases; unmatched junction nucleotides: 4. The CDR3 protein is CASSQGAGQYF. CDR3 DNA: TGTGCCAGCAGTCAGGGGGCGGGGCAGTACTTC. Together with reference TRBV5-6 and TRBJ2-7, the CDR3 gives the full variable domain: DAGVTQSPTHLIKTRGQQVTLRCSPKSGHDTVSWYQQALGQGPQFIFQYYEEEERQRGNFPDRFSGHQFPNYSSELNVNALLLGDSALYLCASSQGAGQYFGPGTRLTVT.